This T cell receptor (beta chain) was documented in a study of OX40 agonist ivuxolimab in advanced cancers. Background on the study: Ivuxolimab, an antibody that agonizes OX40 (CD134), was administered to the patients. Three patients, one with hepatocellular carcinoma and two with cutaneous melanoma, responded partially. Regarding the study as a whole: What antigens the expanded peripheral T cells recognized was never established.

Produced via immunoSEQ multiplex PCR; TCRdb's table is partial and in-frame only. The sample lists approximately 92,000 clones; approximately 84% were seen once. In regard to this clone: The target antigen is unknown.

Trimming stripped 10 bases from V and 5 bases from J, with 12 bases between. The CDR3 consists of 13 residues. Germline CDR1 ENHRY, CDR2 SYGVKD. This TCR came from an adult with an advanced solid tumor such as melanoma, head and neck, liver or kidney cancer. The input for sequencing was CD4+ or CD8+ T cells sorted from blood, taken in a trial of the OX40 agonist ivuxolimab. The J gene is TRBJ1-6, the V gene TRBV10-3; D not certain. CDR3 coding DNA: TGTGCCAGCATACAAGGAGATAATTCACCCCTCCACTTT. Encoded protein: CASIQGDNSPLHF.